The T cell receptor (beta chain) under discussion was sequenced for a study of PD-1 blockade in mismatch repair-deficient tumors. Study background: All were previously treated, progressing patients with 11 to 13 mismatch repair-deficient cancer types. Study findings and constraints: After pembrolizumab, tumor-resident clones rose rapidly, then generally contracted before radiologic responses.

TCRs were sequenced from a few patients responding to pembrolizumab. Concerning this clone itself: Its antigen is as yet unknown.

V dropped 0 bases and J dropped 8 bases, with 14 bases sitting between them. The CDR3 sequence is 15 residues long. Germline CDR1 and CDR2: SGHTA and FQGTGA. Here immunoSEQ multiplex PCR was the method, and the copy in TCRdb shows in-frame clones only, minus some. The profile shows about 66,000 clones, about 72% of them singletons. The clonotype comes from an adult with mismatch repair-deficient cancer. This chain joins TRBV7-3 and TRBJ2-1, with D tentatively TRBD1 (5 bases). The sequencing used peripheral blood, collected 2 weeks after starting pembrolizumab. The CDR3 coding sequence is TGTGCCAGCAGCTTAACTATGACAGAGCAACATGAGCAGTTCTTC. Translation: CASSLTMTEQHEQFF.